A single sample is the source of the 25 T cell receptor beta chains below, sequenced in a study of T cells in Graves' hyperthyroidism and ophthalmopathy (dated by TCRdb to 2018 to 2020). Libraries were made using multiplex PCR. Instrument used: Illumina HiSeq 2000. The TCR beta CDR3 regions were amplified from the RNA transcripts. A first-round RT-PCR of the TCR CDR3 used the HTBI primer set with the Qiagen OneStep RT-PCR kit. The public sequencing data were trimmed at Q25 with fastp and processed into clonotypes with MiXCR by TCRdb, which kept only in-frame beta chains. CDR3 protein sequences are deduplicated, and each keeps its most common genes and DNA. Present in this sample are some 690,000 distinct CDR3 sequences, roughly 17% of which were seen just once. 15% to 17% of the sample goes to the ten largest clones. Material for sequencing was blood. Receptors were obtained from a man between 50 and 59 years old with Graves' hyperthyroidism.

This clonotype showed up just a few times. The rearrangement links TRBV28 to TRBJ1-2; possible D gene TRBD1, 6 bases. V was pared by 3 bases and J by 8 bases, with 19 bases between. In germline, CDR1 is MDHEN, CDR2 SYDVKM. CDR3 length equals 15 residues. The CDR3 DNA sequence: TGTGCCAGCAGTTTCGAAGGAGGGGGTGCCGCGGGCTACACCTTC. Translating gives CASSFEGGGAAGYTF.

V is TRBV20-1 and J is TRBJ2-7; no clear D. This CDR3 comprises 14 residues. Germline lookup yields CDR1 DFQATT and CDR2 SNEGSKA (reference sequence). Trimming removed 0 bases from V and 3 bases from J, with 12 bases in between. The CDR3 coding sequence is TGCAGTGCTAGAGATTTGATTTGGAACTACGAGCAGTACTTC. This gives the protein CSARDLIWNYEQYF.

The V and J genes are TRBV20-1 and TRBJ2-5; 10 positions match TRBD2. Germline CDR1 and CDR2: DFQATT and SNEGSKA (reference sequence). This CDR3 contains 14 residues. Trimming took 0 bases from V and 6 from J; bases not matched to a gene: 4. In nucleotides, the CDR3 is TGCAGTGCTAGAGAGGGGACTAGCGTGCAGACCCAGTACTTC. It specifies CSAREGTSVQTQYF.

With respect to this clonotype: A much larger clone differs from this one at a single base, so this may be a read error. The chain's CDR3 is CATSDWDRSGANVLTF. In nucleotides, the CDR3 is TGTGCCACCAGTGATTGGGACAGATCTGGGGCCAACGTCCTGACTTTC. This chain joins TRBV24-1 and TRBJ2-6; 7 bases align to TRBD1. CDR1 and CDR2 from the germline V gene are KGHDR and SFDVKD. CDR3 length: 16 residues. Trimming at V came to 2 bases and at J to 1 base, leaving 1 base not matched to a gene.

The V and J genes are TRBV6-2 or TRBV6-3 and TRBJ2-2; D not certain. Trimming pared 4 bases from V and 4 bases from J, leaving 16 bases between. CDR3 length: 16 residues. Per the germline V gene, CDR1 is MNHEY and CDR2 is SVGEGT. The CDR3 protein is CASSLDPPGRTGELFF. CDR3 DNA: TGTGCCAGCAGTTTGGACCCTCCGGGTCGCACCGGGGAGCTGTTTTTT.

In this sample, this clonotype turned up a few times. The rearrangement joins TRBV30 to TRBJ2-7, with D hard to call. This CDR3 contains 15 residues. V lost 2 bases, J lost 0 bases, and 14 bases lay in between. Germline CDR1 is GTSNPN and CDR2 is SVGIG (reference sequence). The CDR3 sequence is CAWSSGGPLSYEQYF. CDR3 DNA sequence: TGTGCCTGGAGTTCTGGTGGACCCCTCTCCTACGAGCAGTACTTC.

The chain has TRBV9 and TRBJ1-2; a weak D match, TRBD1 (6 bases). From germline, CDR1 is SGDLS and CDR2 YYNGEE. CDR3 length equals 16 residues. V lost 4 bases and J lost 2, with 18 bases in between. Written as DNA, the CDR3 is TGTGCCAGCAGCCCCGGGGGGGCCAGGCCGAACTATGGCTACACCTTC. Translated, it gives CASSPGGARPNYGYTF.

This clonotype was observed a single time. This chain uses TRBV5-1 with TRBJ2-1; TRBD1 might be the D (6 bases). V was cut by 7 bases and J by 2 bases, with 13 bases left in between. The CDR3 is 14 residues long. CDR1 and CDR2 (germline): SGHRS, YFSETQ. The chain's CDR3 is CASYRDTPYNEQFF. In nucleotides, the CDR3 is TGCGCCAGCTATCGGGACACCCCCTACAATGAGCAGTTCTTC.

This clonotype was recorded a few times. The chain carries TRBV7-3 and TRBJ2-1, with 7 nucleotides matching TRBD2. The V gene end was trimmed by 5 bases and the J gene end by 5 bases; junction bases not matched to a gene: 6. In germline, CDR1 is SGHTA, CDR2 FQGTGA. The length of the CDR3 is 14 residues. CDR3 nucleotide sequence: TGTGCCAGCAGCGTTACCGGGACTAACAATGAGCAGTTCTTC. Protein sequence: CASSVTGTNNEQFF.

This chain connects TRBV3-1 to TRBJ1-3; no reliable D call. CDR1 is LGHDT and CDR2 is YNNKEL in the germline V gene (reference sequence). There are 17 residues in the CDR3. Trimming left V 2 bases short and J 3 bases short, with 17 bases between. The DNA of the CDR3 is TGTGCCAGCAGCCAACTCCCTATAGGGATTAATGGAAACACCATATATTTT. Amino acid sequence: CASSQLPIGINGNTIYF.

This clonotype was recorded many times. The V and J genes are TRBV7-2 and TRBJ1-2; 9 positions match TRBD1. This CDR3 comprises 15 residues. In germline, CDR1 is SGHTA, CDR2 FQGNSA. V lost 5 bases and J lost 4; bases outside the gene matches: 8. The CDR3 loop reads CASSKSAGQGYGYTF. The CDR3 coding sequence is TGTGCCAGCAGCAAATCGGCGGGACAGGGCTATGGCTACACCTTC.

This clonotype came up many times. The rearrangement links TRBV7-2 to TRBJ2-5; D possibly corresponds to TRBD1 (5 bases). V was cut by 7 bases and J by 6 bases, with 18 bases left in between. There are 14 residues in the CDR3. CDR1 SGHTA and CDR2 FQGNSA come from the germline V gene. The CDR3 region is CASTPPYRLQTQYF. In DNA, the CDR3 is TGTGCCAGCACCCCCCCATACAGGTTGCAGACCCAGTACTTC.

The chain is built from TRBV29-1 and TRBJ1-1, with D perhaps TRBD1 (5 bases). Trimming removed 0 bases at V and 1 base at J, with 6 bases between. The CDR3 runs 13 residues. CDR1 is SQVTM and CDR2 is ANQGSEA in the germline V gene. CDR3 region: CSVEDRANTEAFF. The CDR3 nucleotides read TGCAGCGTTGAAGACAGGGCGAACACTGAAGCTTTCTTT.

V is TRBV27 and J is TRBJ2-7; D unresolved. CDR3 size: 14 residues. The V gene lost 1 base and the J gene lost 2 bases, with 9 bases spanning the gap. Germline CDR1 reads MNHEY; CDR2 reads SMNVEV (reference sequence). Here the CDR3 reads CASSLLTSTYEQYF. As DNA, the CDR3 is TGTGCCAGCAGTTTATTAACTTCCACCTACGAGCAGTACTTC.

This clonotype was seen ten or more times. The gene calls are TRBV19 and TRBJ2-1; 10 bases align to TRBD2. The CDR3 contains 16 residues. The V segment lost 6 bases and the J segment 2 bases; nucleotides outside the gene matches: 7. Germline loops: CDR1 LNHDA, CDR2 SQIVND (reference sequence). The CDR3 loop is CASRTLLAGPYNEQFF. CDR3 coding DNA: TGTGCCAGTAGGACTCTACTAGCGGGGCCCTACAATGAGCAGTTCTTC.

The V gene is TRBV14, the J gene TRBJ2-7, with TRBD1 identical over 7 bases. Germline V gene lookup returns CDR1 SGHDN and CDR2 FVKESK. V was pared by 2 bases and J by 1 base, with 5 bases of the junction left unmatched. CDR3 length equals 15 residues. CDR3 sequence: CASSQTTGKSYEQYF. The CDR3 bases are TGTGCCAGCAGCCAAACGACAGGGAAATCCTACGAGCAGTACTTC.

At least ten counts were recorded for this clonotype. CDR3 sequence (DNA): TGCGCCAGCAGTCTCGACACCGCTAACTATGGCTACACCTTC. Translating gives CASSLDTANYGYTF. The V and J genes are TRBV5-1 and TRBJ1-2; D is unclear. Germline V gene sequence: CDR1 SGHRS, CDR2 YFSETQ. Trimming removed 5 bases at V and 0 bases at J, with 11 bases between. The CDR3 covers 14 residues.

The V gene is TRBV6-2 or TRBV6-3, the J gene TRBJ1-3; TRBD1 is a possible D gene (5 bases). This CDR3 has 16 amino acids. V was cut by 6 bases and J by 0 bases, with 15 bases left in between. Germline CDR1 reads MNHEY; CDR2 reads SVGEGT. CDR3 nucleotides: TGTGCCAGCAGATCCGGGACGGAAGACTCTGGAAACACCATATATTTT. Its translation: CASRSGTEDSGNTIYF.

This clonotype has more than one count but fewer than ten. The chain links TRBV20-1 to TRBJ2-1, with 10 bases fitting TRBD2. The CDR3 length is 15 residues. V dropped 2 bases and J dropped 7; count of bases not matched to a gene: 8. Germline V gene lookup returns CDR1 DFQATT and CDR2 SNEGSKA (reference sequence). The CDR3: CSARNPSGSRNEQFF. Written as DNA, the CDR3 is TGCAGTGCTAGAAATCCTAGCGGGAGTCGAAATGAGCAGTTCTTC.

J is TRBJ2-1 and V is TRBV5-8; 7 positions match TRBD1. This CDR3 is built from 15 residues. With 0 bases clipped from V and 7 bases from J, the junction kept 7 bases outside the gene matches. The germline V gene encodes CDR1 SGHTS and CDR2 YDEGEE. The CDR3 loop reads CASSLAGTVENEQFF. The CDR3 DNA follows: TGTGCCAGCAGCTTGGCCGGGACAGTTGAAAATGAGCAGTTCTTC.

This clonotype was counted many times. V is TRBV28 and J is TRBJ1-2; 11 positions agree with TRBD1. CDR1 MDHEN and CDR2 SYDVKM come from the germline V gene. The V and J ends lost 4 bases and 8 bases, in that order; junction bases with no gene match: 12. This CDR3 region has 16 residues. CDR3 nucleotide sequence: TGTGCCAGCAGTTCGGACAGGGGGCTAGTTCCCGACGGCTACACCTTC. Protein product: CASSSDRGLVPDGYTF.

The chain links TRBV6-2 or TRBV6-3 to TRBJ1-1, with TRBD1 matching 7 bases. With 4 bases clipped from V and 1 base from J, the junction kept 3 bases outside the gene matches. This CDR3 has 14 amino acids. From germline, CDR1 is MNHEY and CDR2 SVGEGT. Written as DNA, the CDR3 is TGTGCCAGCAGTTGGTGGACAGGGAACACTGAAGCTTTCTTT. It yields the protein CASSWWTGNTEAFF.

CDR3 in amino acids: CAISRDRETQPQHF. CDR3 DNA: TGTGCCATCAGCCGCGACAGGGAAACTCAGCCCCAGCATTTT. The chain is built from TRBV12-3 or TRBV12-4 and TRBJ1-5; 7 bases are a match to TRBD1. The CDR3 totals 14 residues. Trimming cost V 10 bases and J 6 bases; bases outside gene matches: 12.

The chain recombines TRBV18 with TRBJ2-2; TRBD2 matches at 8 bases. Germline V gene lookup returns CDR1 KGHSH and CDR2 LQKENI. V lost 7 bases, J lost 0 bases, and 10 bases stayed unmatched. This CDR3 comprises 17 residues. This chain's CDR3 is CASFRGSGTTNTGELFF. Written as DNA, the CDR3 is TGTGCCAGCTTCCGGGGTAGCGGGACCACGAACACCGGGGAGCTGTTTTTT.

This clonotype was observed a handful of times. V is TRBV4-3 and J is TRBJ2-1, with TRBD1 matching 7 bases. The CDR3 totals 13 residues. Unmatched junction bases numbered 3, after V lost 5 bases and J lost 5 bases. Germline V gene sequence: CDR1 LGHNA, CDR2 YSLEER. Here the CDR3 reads CASSFTGDNEQFF. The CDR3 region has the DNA TGCGCCAGCAGCTTTACAGGGGACAATGAGCAGTTCTTC.